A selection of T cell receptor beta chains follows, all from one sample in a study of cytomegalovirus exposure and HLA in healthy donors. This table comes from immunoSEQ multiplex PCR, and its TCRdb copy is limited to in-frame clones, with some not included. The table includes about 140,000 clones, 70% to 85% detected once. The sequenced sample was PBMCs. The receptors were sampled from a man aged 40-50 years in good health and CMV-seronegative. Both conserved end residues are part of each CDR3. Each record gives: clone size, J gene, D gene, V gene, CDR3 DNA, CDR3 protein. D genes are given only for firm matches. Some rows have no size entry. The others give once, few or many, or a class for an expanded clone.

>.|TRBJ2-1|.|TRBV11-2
TGTGCCAGCAGCTTTAAGTCTATTAGGAACTATTCCTACAATGAGCAGTTCTTC
CASSFKSIRNYSYNEQFF
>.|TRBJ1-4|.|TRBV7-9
TGTGCCAGCAGCTTAACCTCGGGAGGCGAAAAACTGTTTTTT
CASSLTSGGEKLFF
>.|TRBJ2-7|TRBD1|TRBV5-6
TGTGCCAGCAGCTGGGACAGGGTCTCCTACGAGCAGTACTTC
CASSWDRVSYEQYF
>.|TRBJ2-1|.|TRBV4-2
TGTGCCAGCAGCCGCGAGGACTACAATGAGCAGTTCTTC
CASSREDYNEQFF
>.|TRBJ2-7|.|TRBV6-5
TGTGCCAGCAGCCAGAACTACGAGCAGTACTTC
CASSQNYEQYF
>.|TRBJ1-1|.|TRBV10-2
TGCGCCAGCAGTGGCCTTTGGGCAGACCTAGAAGCTTTCTTT
CASSGLWADLEAFF
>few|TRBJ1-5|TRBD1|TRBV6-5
TGTGCCAGCAGTTTGACAGGGGCTAATCAGCCCCAGCATTTT
CASSLTGANQPQHF
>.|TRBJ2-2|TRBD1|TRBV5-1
TGCGCCAGCAGCTTGGGGGACAGGGGAAACACCGGGGAGCTGTTTTTT
CASSLGDRGNTGELFF
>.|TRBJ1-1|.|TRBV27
TGTGCCAGCAGACCACTCATGAACACTGAAGCTTTCTTT
CASRPLMNTEAFF
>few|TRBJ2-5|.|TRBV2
TGTGCCAGCAGTGATCAGGGAATGATGCAGGGGACCCAGTACTTC
CASSDQGMMQGTQYF
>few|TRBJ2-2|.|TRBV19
TGTGCCAGTAGTACCTACACCGGGGAGCTGTTTTTT
CASSTYTGELFF
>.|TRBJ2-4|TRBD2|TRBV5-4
TGTGCCAGCAGCTTGGCTGCGGGGGGGTTAGCCAAAAACATTCAGTACTTC
CASSLAAGGLAKNIQYF
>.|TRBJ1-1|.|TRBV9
TGTGCCAGCAGCCCCCGCGGGAGGCCTGGGGACACTGAAGCTTTCTTT
CASSPRGRPGDTEAFF
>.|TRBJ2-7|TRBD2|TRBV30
TGTGCCTGGACTAGCGGGCGGAGCTCCTACGAGCAGTACTTC
CAWTSGRSSYEQYF
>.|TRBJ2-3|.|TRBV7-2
TGTGCCAGCAGCTTATGGCGCACAGATACGCAGTATTTT
CASSLWRTDTQYF
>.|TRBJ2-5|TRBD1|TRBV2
TGTGCCAGCAGTCGAGACAGGGGGTTGGAGACCCAGTACTTC
CASSRDRGLETQYF
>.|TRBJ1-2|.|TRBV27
TGTGCCAGCAGTAATCCAGGGAGGGACTATGGCTACACCTTC
CASSNPGRDYGYTF
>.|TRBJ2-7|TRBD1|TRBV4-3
TGCGCCAGCAGCCAAGGCTATGGGGGACAGGGGGCCTACGAGCAGTACTTC
CASSQGYGGQGAYEQYF
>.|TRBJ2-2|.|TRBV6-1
TGTGCCAGCAGTCTAGGGGCGAACACCGGGGAGCTGTTTTTT
CASSLGANTGELFF
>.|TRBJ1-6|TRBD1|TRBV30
TGTGCCTGGAAGACAGGGGGGGATTCACCCCTCCACTTT
CAWKTGGDSPLHF
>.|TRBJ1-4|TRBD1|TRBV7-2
TGTGCCAGCAGCTTCACAGGGGCTAATGAAAAACTGTTTTTT
CASSFTGANEKLFF
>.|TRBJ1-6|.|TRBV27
TGTGCCAGCTCCTCGGGACTGTATAATTCACCCCTCCACTTT
CASSSGLYNSPLHF
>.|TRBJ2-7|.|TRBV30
TGTGCCTGGAGTGTCGAGGGCCCGGGAGAGCAGTACTTC
CAWSVEGPGEQYF
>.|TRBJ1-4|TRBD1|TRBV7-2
TGTGCCAGCAGCACTGCGACAGGGGGCGATAATGAAAAACTGTTTTTT
CASSTATGGDNEKLFF
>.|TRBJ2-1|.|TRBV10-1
TGCGCCAGCAGTGAGCTAAGCTTCGGCAATGAGCAGTTCTTC
CASSELSFGNEQFF
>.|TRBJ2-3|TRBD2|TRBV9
TGTGCCAGCAGCCCCACTAGCGTATCTGTTACAGATACGCAGTATTTT
CASSPTSVSVTDTQYF
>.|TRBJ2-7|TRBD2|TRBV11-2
TGTGCCAGCTCTGGGTCCGCGGGGGGTCCTTTCGAGCAGTACTTC
CASSGSAGGPFEQYF
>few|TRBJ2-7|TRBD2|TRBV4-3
TGCGCCAGCAGCCTAGTAGCGGGGGGTACCTACGAGCAGTACTTC
CASSLVAGGTYEQYF
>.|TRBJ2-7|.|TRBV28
TGTGCCAGCAGTACCAGGGTTAGGTCCTACGAGCAGTACTTC
CASSTRVRSYEQYF
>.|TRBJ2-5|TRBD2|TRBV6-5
TGTGCCAGCAGTTTCACTAGCGGGGGGGCGCGGGAGACCCAGTACTTC
CASSFTSGGARETQYF
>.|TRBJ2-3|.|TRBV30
TGTGCCTGGAGTGTACGGGTTAGCACAGATACGCAGTATTTT
CAWSVRVSTDTQYF
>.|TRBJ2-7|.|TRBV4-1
TGCGCCAGCAGCCAAGGTTTAACTAGCTCATCCTACGAGCAGTACTTC
CASSQGLTSSSYEQYF
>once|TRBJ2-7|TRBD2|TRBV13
TGTGCCAGCAGCTCGGGACTAGCGGGGGCCGCCTACGAGCAGTACTTC
CASSSGLAGAAYEQYF
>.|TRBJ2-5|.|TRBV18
TGTGCCAGCTCATCCCTACGTGGGAGAAAAGAGACCCAGTACTTC
CASSSLRGRKETQYF
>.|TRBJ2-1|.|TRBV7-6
TGTGCCAGCAGCTTAACCGCCGGGGGTGATGAGCAGTTCTTC
CASSLTAGGDEQFF